Below are 10 T cell receptor beta chains sequenced from a single sample in a study of cytomegalovirus exposure and HLA in healthy donors. Primers: 60 Vbeta forward and 13 Jbeta reverse. Libraries were prepared by immunoSEQ multiplex PCR; TCRdb keeps only in-frame clonotypes and omits some of them. Recorded here are 60,000 to 80,000 clones; the top ten clones represent approximately 5.4%. The sample comprised PBMCs. These receptor sequences come from a man aged 35 to 55 in good health and CMV-seronegative.

The chain joins TRBV5-4 to TRBJ2-3, with D hard to call. The CDR3 is 13 residues long. V lost 4 bases to trimming and J lost 5 bases, with 11 bases between them. CDR1 SGHNT and CDR2 YYREEE come from the germline V gene (reference sequence). The CDR3 loop is CASSPQRLDTQYF. CDR3 in DNA: TGTGCCAGCAGCCCTCAGCGTTTAGATACGCAGTATTTT.

The rearrangement uses TRBV2 and TRBJ2-7, with 11 bases matching TRBD1. CDR3 length: 16 amino acids. V shed 7 bases, J shed 3 bases, and the junction held 11 bases outside the gene matches. The germline V gene encodes CDR1 SNHLY and CDR2 FYNNEI. The chain's CDR3 is CASKNAGTGGLYEQYF. In DNA, the CDR3 is TGTGCCAGCAAAAACGCCGGGACAGGGGGACTCTACGAGCAGTACTTC.

The DNA of the CDR3 is TGTGCCAGCTCACCAGAGGAGGGGAGCTCTGGGGCCAACGTCCTGACTTTC. Translated, it gives CASSPEEGSSGANVLTF. The chain is built from TRBV18 and TRBJ2-6; the D gene is possibly TRBD2 (6 bases). CDR1 KGHSH and CDR2 LQKENI come from the germline V gene. Trimming took 2 bases from V and 0 from J, leaving 11 bases between them. There are 17 residues in the CDR3.

The chain is built from TRBV7-2 and TRBJ2-1, with 8 bases that match TRBD1. From germline, CDR1 is SGHTA and CDR2 FQGNSA. CDR3 length equals 16 residues. J gave up 6 bases and V 5 bases, and 12 bases lay outside the gene matches. CDR3 nucleotide sequence: TGTGCCAGCAGCCCCCAGGGACAGGCATGGGGCAATGAGCAGTTCTTC. Translation gives CASSPQGQAWGNEQFF.

The rearrangement links TRBV5-4 to TRBJ2-5; maybe TRBD1 (6 bases). This CDR3 region has 16 residues. The V and J ends lost 5 bases and 3 bases respectively, with 20 bases between them. The germline gives CDR1 SGHNT, CDR2 YYREEE (reference sequence). CDR3 sequence reads: CASRLGASGNKETQYF. The CDR3 DNA reads as TGTGCCAGCAGGCTGGGGGCTTCCGGTAATAAAGAGACCCAGTACTTC. The complete variable domain, with remaining parts taken from reference TRBV5-4 and TRBJ2-5, reads ETGVTQSPTHLIKTRGQQVTLRCSSQSGHNTVSWYQQALGQGPQFIFQYYREEENGRGNFPPRFSGLQFPNYSSELNVNALELDDSALYLCASRLGASGNKETQYFGPGTRLLVL.

V is TRBV9 and J is TRBJ2-7; 10 bases are a match to TRBD2. CDR3 size: 16 residues. Germline-derived CDR1 and CDR2 are SGDLS and YYNGEE. Losses at the gene ends were 3 bases for V and 7 bases for J; bases not matched to a gene: 13. CDR3 in DNA: TGTGCCAGCAGCGATGCCTTAGCGGGGGGTTCGAGAGAGCAGTACTTC. Translated: CASSDALAGGSREQYF.

The J gene is TRBJ2-5, the V gene TRBV13; TRBD1 agrees at 7 bases. Germline loops: CDR1 PRHDT, CDR2 FYEKMQ (reference sequence). This CDR3 region has 16 residues. With 4 bases clipped from V and 2 bases from J, the junction kept 10 bases outside the gene matches. This CDR3 reads CASSSGAGGRQETQYF. The CDR3 DNA sequence: TGTGCCAGCAGCTCGGGTGCAGGGGGACGACAAGAGACCCAGTACTTC.

The chain employs TRBV25-1 and TRBJ2-1, with D perhaps TRBD1 (6 bases). Trimming took 4 bases from V and 1 from J, leaving 17 bases between them. The CDR3 consists of 17 residues. Germline V gene data show CDR1 as MGHDK and CDR2 as SYGVNS. CDR3 DNA sequence: TGTGCCAGCAGTGGGGGAGCAGGGGATAGTTCCTACAATGAGCAGTTCTTC. Translating it yields CASSGGAGDSSYNEQFF.

This chain joins TRBV5-6 and TRBJ1-2; D not certain. With 4 bases removed from V and 0 bases from J, the gap between germline ends came to 13 bases. The CDR3 totals 15 residues. Germline loops: CDR1 SGHDT, CDR2 YYEEEE. In nucleotides, the CDR3 is TGTGCCAGCAGCCCAAAGACTTGGGCTAACTATGGCTACACCTTC. The encoded protein is CASSPKTWANYGYTF.

This chain uses TRBV19 with TRBJ1-3, with TRBD1 identical over 8 bases. CDR1 and CDR2 (germline): LNHDA, SQIVND (reference sequence). V gave up 4 bases and J gave up 0 bases; unmatched junction bases: 5. The CDR3 consists of 16 residues. CDR3 in amino acids: CASSRQGTYSGNTIYF. As DNA, the CDR3 is TGTGCCAGTAGTAGACAGGGGACTTACTCTGGAAACACCATATATTTT.